This T cell receptor beta chain was documented in a study of shared clonotypes between healthy human individuals. This clone was recorded once. TCRdb's copy holds only in-frame clones and misses some; the assay was immunoSEQ multiplex PCR. The data hold about 380,000 clones, with about 96% observed a single time. This CDR3 contains 10 residues. Sequencing input: memory CD8+ T cells sorted from blood. Subset meaning: CD45RO+ cells pooled with CCR7-negative TemRA cells. The chain links TRBV21-1 to TRBJ2-5; the table names TRBD2, a call not compared with the DNA. TRBV21-1 corresponds to a pseudogene. This TCR was recovered from a man aged 25 to 45 in good health. DNA of the CDR3: TGTGCCAGGCCCGGGGAGACCCAGTACTTC. It is translated as CARPGETQYF.